This T cell receptor (beta chain) derives from a study of blood T cell repertoires in COVID-19. The CDR3 length is 13 residues. In germline, CDR1 is KGHSH, CDR2 LQKENI. V was shortened by 3 bases and J by 0 bases, with 2 bases between the two germline ends. TCRdb's copy holds only in-frame clones and misses some; the assay was immunoSEQ multiplex PCR. The repertoire holds roughly 120,000 clones, under 75% seen once, with 7.6% in the top ten. The TCR was taken from a woman aged 60-75 years with acute or convalescent COVID-19. The material sequenced was peripheral blood. V is TRBV18 and J is TRBJ2-2; D gene uncertain. DNA for the CDR3: TGTGCCAGCTCACCCGCGAACACCGGGGAGCTGTTTTTT. Protein: CASSPANTGELFF.